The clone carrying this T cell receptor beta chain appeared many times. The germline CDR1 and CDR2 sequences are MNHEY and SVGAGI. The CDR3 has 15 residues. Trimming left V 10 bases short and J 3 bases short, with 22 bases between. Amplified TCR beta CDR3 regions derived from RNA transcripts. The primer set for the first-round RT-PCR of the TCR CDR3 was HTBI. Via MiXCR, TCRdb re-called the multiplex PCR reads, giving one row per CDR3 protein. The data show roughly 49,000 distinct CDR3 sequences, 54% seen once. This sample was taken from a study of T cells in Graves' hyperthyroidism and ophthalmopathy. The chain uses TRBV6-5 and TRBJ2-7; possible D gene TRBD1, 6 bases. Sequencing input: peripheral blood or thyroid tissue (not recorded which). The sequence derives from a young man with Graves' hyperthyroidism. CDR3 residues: CATRSTQGGGYEQYF. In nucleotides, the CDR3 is TGTGCCACCCGGTCCACACAGGGTGGAGGCTACGAGCAGTACTTC.